Given below is one T cell receptor (beta chain) in context. The antigen remains unidentified. The CDR3 has 16 amino acids. Germline V gene data show CDR1 as GTSNPN and CDR2 as SVGIG (reference sequence). Deletions cut 5 bases from V and 0 bases from J, with 17 bases between. This entry is derived from a study of cytomegalovirus exposure and HLA in healthy donors. Study findings and constraints: Association of 16,951 TCR beta sequences with HLA alleles was found at 0.05 false discovery rate in a later analysis. In a later analysis, donors in an Asian-associated ancestry cluster reportedly had fewer N-insertions in productive TCRs than the cohort mean.

Primers included in the PCR were 60 Vbeta and 13 Jbeta primers. TCRdb keeps only in-frame clones here, not all; method: immunoSEQ multiplex PCR. The table shows more than 100,000 clones, with around 76% occurring only once. The receptor comes from a woman younger than 35 in good health and CMV-seropositive. Material: PBMCs. The chain links TRBV30 to TRBJ1-5, with D maybe TRBD1 (5 bases). The CDR3 loop reads CAWLAGFPDSNQPQHF. The CDR3 nucleotides read TGTGCCTGGTTGGCAGGGTTTCCAGATAGCAATCAGCCCCAGCATTTT.